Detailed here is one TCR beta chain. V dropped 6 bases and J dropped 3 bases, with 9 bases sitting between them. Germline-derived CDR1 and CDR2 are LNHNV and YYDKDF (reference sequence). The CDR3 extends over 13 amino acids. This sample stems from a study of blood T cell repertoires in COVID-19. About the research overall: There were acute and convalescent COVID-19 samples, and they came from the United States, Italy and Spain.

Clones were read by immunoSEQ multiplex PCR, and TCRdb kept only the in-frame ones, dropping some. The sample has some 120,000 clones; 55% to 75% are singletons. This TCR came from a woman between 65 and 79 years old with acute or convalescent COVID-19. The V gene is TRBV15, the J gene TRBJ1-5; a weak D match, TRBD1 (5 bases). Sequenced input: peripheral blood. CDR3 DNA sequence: TGTGCCACCAGAACAGGTAACAATCAGCCCCAGCATTTT. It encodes CATRTGNNQPQHF.